The 13 T cell receptor beta chains below were found in one sample sequenced in a study of blood T cell repertoires in COVID-19. Libraries were prepared by immunoSEQ multiplex PCR; TCRdb keeps only in-frame clonotypes and omits some of them. The sample contains more than 250,000 clones, approximately 85% of which appear only once. What was sequenced was PBMCs or T cells enriched from blood (not recorded which). The receptors shown here come from a man aged 25 to 40 who had recovered from COVID-19.

The rearrangement uses TRBV7-9 and TRBJ2-5; 7 bases align to TRBD2. The CDR3 spans 18 residues. The V gene's germline CDR1 is SEHNR and CDR2 FQNEAQ (reference sequence). V lost 4 bases to trimming and J lost 1 base; unmatched junction nucleotides: 15. CDR3 nucleotide sequence: TGTGCCAGCAGCTGGGGAGGTCTAGCGGATTTTTCCCAAGAGACCCAGTACTTC. It encodes CASSWGGLADFSQETQYF.

The chain combines TRBV18 with TRBJ2-1; D is possibly TRBD1 (5 bases). The V gene's germline CDR1 is KGHSH and CDR2 LQKENI. The V end was cut by 0 bases, the J end by 3 bases, with 12 bases between. This CDR3 spans 16 amino acids. CDR3 region: CASSPPARVNYNEQFF. Written as DNA, the CDR3 is TGTGCCAGCTCACCACCTGCCAGGGTGAACTACAATGAGCAGTTCTTC.

This clone was picked up a small number of times. The V gene is TRBV3-1 (or the pseudogene TRBV3-2), the J gene TRBJ1-4; TRBD1 is a possible D gene (5 bases). The germline gives CDR1 LGHDT, CDR2 YNNKEL (reference sequence). V was trimmed by 1 base and J by 7 bases, leaving 13 bases between them. This CDR3 contains 15 residues. DNA for the CDR3: TGTGCCAGCAGCCAAGGATTCAGGGTGGGTGAAAAACTGTTTTTT. Its translation is CASSQGFRVGEKLFF.

The chain employs TRBV2 and TRBJ2-5; 8 bases are shared with TRBD2. Unmatched junction bases numbered 6, after V lost 4 bases and J lost 2 bases. The CDR3 covers 15 residues. The V gene's germline CDR1 is SNHLY and CDR2 FYNNEI. The CDR3 DNA reads as TGTGCCAGCAGTGGGGTAGCGGGGCTACAAGAGACCCAGTACTTC. Its translation: CASSGVAGLQETQYF. Looking up the rest from reference TRBV2 and TRBJ2-5 gives the full variable domain: EPEVTQTPSHQVTQMGQEVILRCVPISNHLYFYWYRQILGQKVEFLVSFYNNEISEKSEIFDDQFSVERPDGSNFTLKIRSTKLEDSAMYFCASSGVAGLQETQYFGPGTRLLVL.

This rearrangement joins TRBV6-1 to TRBJ2-7; TRBD2 might be the D (6 bases). This CDR3 comprises 15 residues. Trimming shortened V by 0 bases and J by 3 bases, and 12 bases separated the two germline ends. Germline assignment: CDR1 MNHNS and CDR2 SASEGT. The CDR3 nucleotides are TGTGCCAGCAGTGAAGCCGGAGGGCTTATCTACGAGCAGTACTTC. Translated: CASSEAGGLIYEQYF.

The chain couples TRBV5-1 to TRBJ1-6; 9 bases line up with TRBD1. The CDR3 sequence is 16 residues long. Per germline, CDR1 SGHRS and CDR2 YFSETQ. V lost 4 bases, J lost 10 bases, and 12 bases stayed unmatched. The CDR3 DNA follows: TGCGCCAGCAGCCTCGGATTGGGACAGGGTGCGTCACCCCTCCACTTT. Amino acid sequence: CASSLGLGQGASPLHF.

This sequence joins TRBV15 and TRBJ2-5; perhaps TRBD1 as D (5 bases). Trimming shortened V by 5 bases and J by 4 bases, and 14 bases separated the two germline ends. Germline V gives CDR1 LNHNV, CDR2 YYDKDF (reference sequence). The CDR3 covers 14 residues. The CDR3 DNA reads as TGTGCCACCAGCCGCAGGGTGAGAGGAGAGACCCAGTACTTC. Translated, it gives CATSRRVRGETQYF. The full variable domain, its missing parts supplied by reference TRBV15 and TRBJ2-5, is DAMVIQNPRYQVTQFGKPVTLSCSQTLNHNVMYWYQQKSSQAPKLLFHYYDKDFNNEADTPDNFQSRRPNTSFCFLDIRSPGLGDTAMYLCATSRRVRGETQYFGPGTRLLVL.

CDR3 sequence: CASSYHRRAGDTEAFF. The CDR3 nucleotides are TGTGCCAGCAGTTACCACCGCAGGGCAGGCGACACTGAAGCTTTCTTT. This sequence joins TRBV6-5 and TRBJ1-1; weak D call: TRBD1 (5 bases). The CDR3 runs to 16 residues. Germline values: CDR1 MNHEY, CDR2 SVGAGI. The V and J ends lost 2 bases and 3 bases respectively, with 16 bases between them.

The chain links TRBV19 to TRBJ1-1; D gene ambiguous. The CDR3 length is 14 residues. Germline lookup yields CDR1 LNHDA and CDR2 SQIVND (reference sequence). V gave up 3 bases and J gave up 1 base, with 9 bases separating them. CDR3 DNA sequence: TGTGCCAGTAGTATGGTTGAGAGGAACACTGAAGCTTTCTTT. It translates to CASSMVERNTEAFF. The full variable domain, its missing parts supplied by reference TRBV19 and TRBJ1-1, is DGGITQSPKYLFRKEGQNVTLSCEQNLNHDAMYWYRQDPGQGLRLIYYSQIVNDFQKGDIAEGYSVSREKKESFPLTVTSAQKNPTAFYLCASSMVERNTEAFFGQGTRLTVV.

The rearrangement joins TRBV7-2 to TRBJ1-1; possibly TRBD1 for D (5 bases). Germline CDR1 reads SGHTA; CDR2 reads FQGNSA. The CDR3 has 13 amino acids. V shed 5 bases and J shed 4 bases, with 11 bases lying between them. For the CDR3, the DNA is TGTGCCAGCAGCCCCGGGGGGGGCACTGAAGCTTTCTTT. As protein: CASSPGGGTEAFF.

This clone was seen a single time. The J gene is TRBJ2-3, the V gene TRBV19, with D possibly being TRBD2 (5 bases). CDR3 length: 13 amino acids. The germline gives CDR1 LNHDA, CDR2 SQIVND (reference sequence). Between the trimmed V and J ends, which lost 6 bases and 2 bases, there was a span of 9 bases. CDR3 DNA: TGTGCCAGTAGCCGGGAACCCACAGATACGCAGTATTTT. Encoded protein: CASSREPTDTQYF.

The V gene is TRBV9, the J gene TRBJ2-5, with 9 bases lining up with TRBD2. J was trimmed by 7 bases and V by 3 bases; bases with no gene match: 7. The germline V gene has CDR1 SGDLS and CDR2 YYNGEE. CDR3 size: 14 residues. CDR3 loop: CASSAPGLASTQYF. DNA of the CDR3: TGTGCCAGCAGCGCCCCGGGACTAGCATCGACCCAGTACTTC.

V is TRBV2 and J is TRBJ2-7; possible D gene TRBD2, 6 bases. The V and J ends lost 6 bases and 3 bases respectively, with 18 bases between them. The CDR3 totals 15 residues. Germline V CDR1 and CDR2: SNHLY, FYNNEI. DNA for the CDR3: TGTGCCAGCAGGGGGGGAAGGGAGCGAAGCTACGAGCAGTACTTC. This sequence encodes CASRGGRERSYEQYF.